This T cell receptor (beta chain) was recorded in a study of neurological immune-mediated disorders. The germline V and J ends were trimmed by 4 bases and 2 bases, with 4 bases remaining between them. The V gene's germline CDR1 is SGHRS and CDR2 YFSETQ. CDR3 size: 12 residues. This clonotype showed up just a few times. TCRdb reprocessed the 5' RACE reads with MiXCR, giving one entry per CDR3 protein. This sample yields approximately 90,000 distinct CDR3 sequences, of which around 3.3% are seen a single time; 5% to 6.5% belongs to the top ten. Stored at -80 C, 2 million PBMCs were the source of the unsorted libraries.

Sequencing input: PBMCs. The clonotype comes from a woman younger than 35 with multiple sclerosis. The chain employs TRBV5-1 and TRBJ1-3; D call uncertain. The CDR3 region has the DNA TGCGCCAGCAGCGCTACTGGAAACACCATATATTTT. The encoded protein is CASSATGNTIYF.